This entry lists 21 T cell receptor beta chains sequenced from one sample in a study of blood T cell repertoires in COVID-19. Profiled with immunoSEQ multiplex PCR; TCRdb holds only in-frame clones, not every one. The table records about 200,000 clones, approximately 84% of them present only once. What was sequenced was peripheral blood. These receptors originate from a man older than 75 with acute or convalescent COVID-19.

This rearrangement joins TRBV19 to TRBJ2-2, with a weak D call TRBD2 (6 bases). There are 14 residues in the CDR3. V lost 1 base and J 8 bases, leaving 11 bases between the germline ends. Germline-derived CDR1 and CDR2 are LNHDA and SQIVND (reference sequence). This CDR3 reads CASSIGLGFGELFF. The CDR3, as DNA: TGTGCCAGTAGTATAGGACTAGGTTTTGGGGAGCTGTTTTTT.

The rearrangement uses TRBV19 and TRBJ2-7; 8 nucleotides line up with TRBD2. This CDR3 is 13 amino acids long. Germline CDR1 reads LNHDA; CDR2 reads SQIVND (reference sequence). Trimming took 9 bases from V and 2 from J; bases not matched to a gene: 6. The CDR3 reads CASGGGPPYEQYV. The DNA for the CDR3 is TGTGCCAGCGGGGGGGGCCCTCCCTACGAGCAGTACGTC.

This clone showed up just once. V gene TRBV7-2 combines with J gene TRBJ2-1, with D unresolved. The CDR3 contains 12 residues. Per the germline V gene, CDR1 is SGHTA and CDR2 is FQGNSA. V was shortened by 5 bases and J by 10 bases, with 12 bases between the two germline ends. CDR3 DNA sequence: TGTGCCAGCAGCCCAAATGTCCGGGAGCAGTTCTTC. Translating gives CASSPNVREQFF.

The chain uses TRBV7-8 and TRBJ2-2; D perhaps matches TRBD2 (5 bases). The CDR3 is 14 amino acids. With 1 base removed from V and 5 bases from J, the gap between germline ends came to 8 bases. Germline V gene sequence: CDR1 SGHVS, CDR2 FQNEAQ. CDR3 DNA: TGTGCCAGCAGCTTAGGCCCGGGAACCGGGGAGCTGTTTTTT. It is translated as CASSLGPGTGELFF.

J is TRBJ2-5 and V is TRBV14, with unresolved D. V was trimmed by 2 bases and J by 6 bases, leaving 16 bases between them. The CDR3 runs to 15 residues. Looked up from germline, CDR1 is SGHDN and CDR2 is FVKESK. As DNA, the CDR3 is TGTGCCAGCAGCCAACTAGATCGAGAAAGTCAGACCCAGTACTTC. This translates into CASSQLDRESQTQYF.

This chain connects TRBV19 to TRBJ2-1; TRBD1 matches at 8 bases. The CDR3 loop spans 16 amino acids. Germline trimming cut 1 base from V and 4 bases from J; bases unmatched to any gene: 6. Germline V gene data show CDR1 as LNHDA and CDR2 as SQIVND (reference sequence). CDR3 loop: CASSIGGDRIYNEQFF. CDR3 DNA: TGTGCCAGTAGTATAGGGGGGGACAGGATTTACAATGAGCAGTTCTTC.

This chain uses TRBV19 with TRBJ2-4; TRBD2 is a possible D gene (5 bases). The germline V and J ends were trimmed by 5 bases and 3 bases, with 20 bases remaining between them. The CDR3 consists of 17 residues. Germline CDR1 and CDR2: LNHDA and SQIVND (reference sequence). The CDR3 DNA follows: TGTGCCAGTAGTTCAGTAGAGGGTCCTCTAGGCAAAAACATTCAGTACTTC. Translated, it gives CASSSVEGPLGKNIQYF.

The rearrangement joins TRBV9 to TRBJ2-1; 12 nucleotides line up with TRBD2. There are 15 residues in the CDR3. V was clipped by 2 bases and J by 6 bases; unmatched bases: 3. CDR1 and CDR2 from the germline V gene are SGDLS and YYNGEE. The chain's CDR3 is CASSVRLAGANEQFF. The CDR3 DNA reads TGTGCCAGCAGCGTTCGACTAGCGGGAGCCAATGAGCAGTTCTTC. Looking up the rest from reference TRBV9 and TRBJ2-1 gives the full variable domain: DSGVTQTPKHLITATGQRVTLRCSPRSGDLSVYWYQQSLDQGLQFLIQYYNGEERAKGNILERFSAQQFPDLHSELNLSSLELGDSALYFCASSVRLAGANEQFFGPGTRLTVL.

This clone was counted once. This chain connects TRBV6-2 or TRBV6-3 to TRBJ2-2; 7 bases are a match to TRBD2. Germline V gives CDR1 MNHEY, CDR2 SVGEGT. V trimming: 0 bases; J trimming: 12 bases; junction bases outside the gene matches: 10. The CDR3 contains 15 residues. CDR3 sequence reads: CASSYSGRAVGKLFF. In DNA, the CDR3 is TGTGCCAGCAGTTACTCGGGGAGGGCCGTTGGGAAGCTGTTTTTT.

Points on this clone: Other DNA sequences of this sample code for an identical CDR3. The genes are TRBV7-3 and TRBJ1-1, with D perhaps matching TRBD1 (5 bases). Germline V gene sequence: CDR1 SGHTA, CDR2 FQGTGA. The CDR3 is made up of 13 amino acids. V lost 5 bases and J lost 1, with 8 bases in between. The CDR3 is CASSRQKNTEAFF. The CDR3 coding sequence is TGTGCCAGCAGCCGACAGAAGAACACTGAAGCTTTCTTT. Full variable domain (missing parts from reference TRBV7-3 and TRBJ1-1): GAGVSQTPSNKVTEKGKYVELRCDPISGHTALYWYRQSLGQGPEFLIYFQGTGAADDSGLPNDRFFAVRPEGSVSTLKIQRTERGDSAVYLCASSRQKNTEAFFGQGTRLTVV.

The genes are TRBV2 and TRBJ1-6, with D unresolved. Trimming left V 6 bases short and J 9 bases short, with 6 bases between. This CDR3 has 11 amino acids. Germline-derived CDR1 and CDR2 are SNHLY and FYNNEI. The CDR3 region is CASRGSSPLHF. DNA of the CDR3: TGTGCCAGCAGGGGCAGTTCACCCCTCCACTTT.

This chain connects TRBV7-2 to TRBJ1-2; D ambiguous. The germline V gene has CDR1 SGHTA and CDR2 FQGNSA. V lost 0 bases and J lost 7, with 12 bases in between. The CDR3 length is 14 residues. The CDR3 here is CASSLAAWPSGYTF. CDR3 DNA sequence: TGTGCCAGCAGCTTAGCTGCCTGGCCCTCTGGCTACACCTTC.

The gene calls are TRBV5-5 and TRBJ2-1; possible D gene TRBD2, 6 bases. The CDR3 contains 14 residues. The V gene's germline CDR1 is SGHKS and CDR2 YYEKEE (reference sequence). The V end was cut by 4 bases, the J end by 5 bases, with 13 bases between. The CDR3 here is CASSVLAWDNEQFF. The CDR3 DNA is TGTGCCAGCAGCGTACTAGCCTGGGACAATGAGCAGTTCTTC.

Here the CDR3 reads CASSDTGQGLRAQYF. The CDR3 coding sequence is TGTGCCAGCAGCGACACTGGACAGGGCCTCAGGGCGCAGTATTTT. V is TRBV25-1 and J is TRBJ2-3; TRBD1 agrees at 8 bases. V trimming: 6 bases; J trimming: 10 bases; junction bases outside the gene matches: 15. The germline V gene encodes CDR1 MGHDK and CDR2 SYGVNS. The CDR3 has 15 amino acids.

This sequence joins TRBV5-1 and TRBJ1-5; D may be TRBD1 (5 bases). V was clipped by 1 base and J by 4 bases, with 9 bases between them. This CDR3 region has 14 residues. CDR1 is SGHRS, CDR2 YFSETQ, per germline. CDR3 sequence: CASSLWGENQPQHF. CDR3 in DNA: TGCGCCAGCAGCTTGTGGGGGGAAAATCAGCCCCAGCATTTT. Variable domain in full (rest from reference TRBV5-1 and TRBJ1-5): KAGVTQTPRYLIKTRGQQVTLSCSPISGHRSVSWYQQTPGQGLQFLFEYFSETQRNKGNFPGRFSGRQFSNSRSEMNVSTLELGDSALYLCASSLWGENQPQHFGDGTRLSIL.

V gene TRBV7-6 combines with J gene TRBJ2-2, with D tentatively TRBD1 (6 bases). Germline lookup yields CDR1 SGHVS and CDR2 FNYEAQ. This CDR3 has 16 amino acids. Trimming removed 1 base from V and 4 bases from J, with 13 bases in between. CDR3 in amino acids: CASSLELGATTGELFF. The CDR3 DNA sequence: TGTGCCAGCAGCTTAGAGCTGGGGGCGACCACCGGGGAGCTGTTTTTT.

The rearrangement joins TRBV14 to TRBJ2-1, with 12 bases identical to TRBD2. Trimming removed 1 base from V and 1 base from J; junction bases left unmatched: 5. The CDR3 sequence is 18 residues long. CDR1 SGHDN and CDR2 FVKESK come from the germline V gene. CDR3 sequence reads: CASSQVTTSGSSYNEQFF. CDR3 nucleotides: TGTGCCAGCAGCCAAGTAACGACTAGCGGGAGTTCCTACAATGAGCAGTTCTTC.

This rearrangement joins TRBV28 to TRBJ2-7; TRBD1 might be the D (6 bases). The CDR3 is 16 amino acids. Germline CDR1 reads MDHEN; CDR2 reads SYDVKM. Trimming removed 5 bases at V and 2 bases at J, with 19 bases between. CDR3 DNA sequence: TGTGCCAGCAGTGGATCGGACAGATTGTCCACCTACGAGCAGTACTTC. Its translation is CASSGSDRLSTYEQYF.

This chain connects TRBV6-2 or TRBV6-3 to TRBJ1-2; 8 nucleotides align to TRBD1. V trimming: 0 bases; J trimming: 3 bases; junction bases outside the gene matches: 9. CDR1 and CDR2 from the germline V gene are MNHEY and SVGEGT. The CDR3 runs 17 residues. CDR3 loop: CASSYSRIGQGYYGYTF. CDR3 coding DNA: TGTGCCAGCAGTTACTCGAGAATTGGACAGGGCTACTATGGCTACACCTTC.

This chain links TRBV2 with TRBJ2-1; possible D gene TRBD2, 5 bases. Per germline, CDR1 SNHLY and CDR2 FYNNEI. Trimming removed 0 bases from V and 7 bases from J, with 10 bases in between. The length of the CDR3 is 14 residues. The CDR3 region has the DNA TGTGCCAGCAGTGAAGCGGGAGAGGTGAATGAGCAGTTCTTC. It translates to CASSEAGEVNEQFF.

The J gene is TRBJ2-5, the V gene TRBV18, with 7 bases lining up with TRBD1. This CDR3 has 14 amino acids. Per germline, CDR1 KGHSH and CDR2 LQKENI. The ends lost 0 bases at V and 2 bases at J; junction bases unmatched: 0. The CDR3 sequence is CASSPPGQQETQYF. The CDR3 DNA is TGTGCCAGCTCACCACCGGGACAGCAAGAGACCCAGTACTTC.